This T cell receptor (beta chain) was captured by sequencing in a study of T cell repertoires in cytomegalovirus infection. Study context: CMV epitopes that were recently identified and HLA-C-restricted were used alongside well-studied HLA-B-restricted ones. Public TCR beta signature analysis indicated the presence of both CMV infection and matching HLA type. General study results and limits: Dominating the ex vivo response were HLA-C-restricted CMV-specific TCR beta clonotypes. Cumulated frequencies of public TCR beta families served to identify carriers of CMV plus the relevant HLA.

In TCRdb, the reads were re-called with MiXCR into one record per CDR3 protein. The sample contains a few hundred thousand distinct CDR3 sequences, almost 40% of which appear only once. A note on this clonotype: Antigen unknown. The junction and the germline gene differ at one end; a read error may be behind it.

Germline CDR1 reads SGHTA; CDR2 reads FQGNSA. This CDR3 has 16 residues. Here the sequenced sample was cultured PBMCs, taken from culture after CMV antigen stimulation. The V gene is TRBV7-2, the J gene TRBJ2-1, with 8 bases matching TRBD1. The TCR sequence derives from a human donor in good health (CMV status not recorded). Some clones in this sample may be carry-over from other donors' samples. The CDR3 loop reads CASTLGLGQDYNEQFF. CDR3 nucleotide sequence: TGTGCCAGCACCTTAGGTTTGGGACAGGACTACAATGAGCAGTTCTTC. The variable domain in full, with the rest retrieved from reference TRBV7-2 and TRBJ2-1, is GAGVSQSPSNKVTEKGKDVELRCDPISGHTALYWYRQSLGQGLEFLIYFQGNSAPDKSGLPSDRFSAERTGGSVSTLTIQRTQQEDSAVYLCASTLGLGQDYNEQFFGPGTRLTVL.